This TCR beta chain was sequenced in a study of T-cell memory formation after mild COVID-19. Study-level background: Across donors, TCR clusters were largely donor specific.

V was cut by 1 base and J by 3 bases, with 6 bases left in between. CDR1 is KGHSH and CDR2 is LQKENI in the germline V gene. The CDR3 length is 14 residues. Concerning this clonotype: The antigen remains undetermined.

TCRdb re-analysed the 5' RACE reads in MiXCR, keeping a single row per CDR3 protein. The sample yields approximately 210,000 distinct CDR3 sequences, more than 9% seen once. The study, taken as a whole, reports: Contracting clones, day 15 to 85, had balanced CD4/CD8, and later expanders favored CD4+.

The rearrangement joins TRBV18 to TRBJ1-4, with D hard to call. Sequences were obtained from PBMCs or a T cell subset sorted from them (not recorded which). This sequence was found in a man aged 18 to 30 who had mild COVID-19 (a few samples of this study predate the infection). Cell type and time point are not known. CDR3: CASSPREANEKLFF. CDR3 sequence (DNA): TGTGCCAGCTCACCACGGGAGGCTAATGAAAAACTGTTTTTT.